This T cell receptor (beta chain) was documented in a study of blood T cell repertoires in COVID-19. Study details: T cells, B-cell-depleted T cells, or PBMCs provided the cDNA or gDNA that served as material.

Original handling: The assay estimated nucleated cells by amplifying reference gene primers. Clones were sequenced by immunoSEQ multiplex PCR, and TCRdb holds only the in-frame ones, with some missing. V, J and clone size derive from that table, while D and trimming were established from the DNA sequence. The sample holds about 40,000 clones, around 85% seen once. V lost 0 bases and J lost 4, with 10 bases in between. The CDR3 is made up of 14 amino acids. Germline CDR1 and CDR2: GTSNPN and SVGIG (reference sequence). This clone showed up just a few times. Source material: peripheral blood. The chain uses TRBV30 and TRBJ1-5, with D hard to call. The sequence came from a woman aged 55-75 years with acute or convalescent COVID-19. The CDR3 region is CAWSVKQKNQPQHF. CDR3 DNA: TGTGCCTGGAGTGTAAAGCAAAAGAATCAGCCCCAGCATTTT.